The 17 T cell receptor beta chains presented below share a single source sample, sequenced in a study of T-cell memory formation after mild COVID-19. MiXCR was run by TCRdb on the 5' RACE reads, yielding one entry per CDR3 protein. The table records some 130,000 distinct CDR3 sequences, more than 15% of them present only once. The sequenced sample consisted of PBMCs or a T cell subset sorted from them (not recorded which). Every receptor here comes from an adult woman who had mild COVID-19 (a few samples of this study predate the infection). Cell type and time point are not known.

This clonotype was counted between two and nine times. This sequence joins TRBV5-5 and TRBJ1-1, with D maybe TRBD1 (5 bases). Looked up from germline, CDR1 is SGHKS and CDR2 is YYEKEE (reference sequence). Trimming left V 7 bases short and J 6 bases short, with 16 bases between. This CDR3 is 13 amino acids long. CDR3 residues: CASLGTGRAEAFF. The DNA of the CDR3 is TGTGCCAGCCTGGGGACGGGTCGAGCTGAAGCTTTCTTT. Variable domain in full (rest from reference TRBV5-5 and TRBJ1-1): DAGVTQSPTHLIKTRGQQVTLRCSPISGHKSVSWYQQVLGQGPQFIFQYYEKEERGRGNFPDRFSARQFPNYSSELNVNALLLGDSALYLCASLGTGRAEAFFGQGTRLTVV.

This clonotype has ten or more counts. This chain links TRBV7-6 with TRBJ2-7; possibly TRBD1 for D (5 bases). The length of the CDR3 is 14 residues. Germline assignment: CDR1 SGHVS and CDR2 FNYEAQ. The V end was cut by 2 bases, the J end by 0 bases, with 8 bases between. The CDR3 nucleotides are TGTGCCAGCAGCTTAACAGGAGCCTCCTACGAGCAGTACTTC. Translating it yields CASSLTGASYEQYF. The variable domain in full, completed from reference TRBV7-6 and TRBJ2-7, reads GAGVSQSPRYKVTKRGQDVALRCDPISGHVSLYWYRQALGQGPEFLTYFNYEAQQDKSGLPNDRFSAERPEGSISTLTIQRTEQRDSAMYRCASSLTGASYEQYFGPGTRLTVT.

This clonotype occurred a few times. The V gene is TRBV5-6, the J gene TRBJ2-7; D is ambiguous. Germline-derived CDR1 and CDR2 are SGHDT and YYEEEE. This CDR3 contains 13 residues. V was clipped by 0 bases and J by 6 bases, with 10 bases between them. CDR3 loop: CASSLDRAPEQYF. The CDR3 coding sequence is TGTGCCAGCAGCTTGGATAGAGCCCCCGAGCAGTACTTC.

This sequence joins TRBV10-3 and TRBJ1-1; 8 nucleotides agree with TRBD1. The germline V gene encodes CDR1 ENHRY and CDR2 SYGVKD. The CDR3 is 13 residues long. V was clipped by 8 bases and J by 3 bases; unmatched bases: 5. CDR3 DNA: TGTGCCATCGGGATGGGACAGGACACTGAAGCTTTCTTT. Amino acid sequence: CAIGMGQDTEAFF.

The chain carries TRBV5-1 and TRBJ1-1; D may be TRBD1 (5 bases). This CDR3 comprises 16 residues. V lost 0 bases to trimming and J lost 4 bases, with 16 bases between them. The germline CDR1 and CDR2 sequences are SGHRS and YFSETQ. CDR3 sequence reads: CASSLATQQVSTEAFF. CDR3 DNA: TGCGCCAGCAGCTTGGCTACGCAACAGGTATCCACTGAAGCTTTCTTT.

This clonotype was detected a few times. The V call is TRBV29-1, the J call TRBJ2-1; D not certain. The CDR3 totals 11 residues. The V gene's germline CDR1 is SQVTM and CDR2 ANQGSEA. Trimming removed 7 bases at V and 4 bases at J, with 8 bases between. CDR3 DNA sequence: TGCAGCGGGGTCCATTACAATGAGCAGTTCTTC. It specifies CSGVHYNEQFF.

The chain uses TRBV5-6 and TRBJ2-1; the D gene is possibly TRBD2 (6 bases). V lost 4 bases and J lost 7, with 12 bases in between. This CDR3 contains 13 residues. CDR1 and CDR2 (germline): SGHDT, YYEEEE. CDR3 amino acids: CASSRTSLNEQFF. CDR3 nucleotide sequence: TGTGCCAGCAGCCGTACTAGCTTAAATGAGCAGTTCTTC.

V is TRBV12-3 or TRBV12-4 and J is TRBJ2-3; either TRBD1 or TRBD2 may supply D (5 bases each). The CDR3 is made up of 15 amino acids. Trimming left V 6 bases short and J 4 bases short, with 17 bases between. The CDR3 is CASSRDPIGADTQYF. CDR3 DNA: TGTGCCAGCAGCCGGGACCCTATAGGGGCAGATACGCAGTATTTT.

The chain employs TRBV30 and TRBJ2-3, with unresolved D. The germline gives CDR1 GTSNPN, CDR2 SVGIG (reference sequence). The CDR3 spans 13 residues. The V end was cut by 4 bases, the J end by 6 bases, with 14 bases between. As DNA, the CDR3 is TGTGCCTGGACCCTACCCTCTGGGGATACGCAGTATTTT. Translated: CAWTLPSGDTQYF.

The rearrangement links TRBV7-9 to TRBJ1-2; D not certain. CDR1 SEHNR and CDR2 FQNEAQ come from the germline V gene (reference sequence). V shed 11 bases and J shed 2 bases, with 15 bases lying between them. This CDR3 is 13 amino acids long. DNA of the CDR3: TGTGCCGTTTGGGCAGGAGACAACTATGGCTACACCTTC. Translating gives CAVWAGDNYGYTF.

Written as DNA, the CDR3 is TGTGCCACCACCAGTAGCGGGGTTTCCTACAATGAGCAGTTCTTC. Translated: CATTSSGVSYNEQFF. The V call is TRBV24-1, the J call TRBJ2-1, with 8 nucleotides matching TRBD2. Trimming took 8 bases from V and 1 from J; bases not matched to a gene: 6. CDR1 is KGHDR, CDR2 SFDVKD, per germline. The CDR3 is made up of 15 amino acids.

The gene calls are TRBV20-1 and TRBJ1-3, with no clear D. This CDR3 is 13 amino acids long. Germline V lookup: CDR1 DFQATT, CDR2 SNEGSKA (reference sequence). With 1 base removed from V and 2 bases from J, the gap between germline ends came to 6 bases. CDR3 amino acids: CSARVPAGNTIYF. DNA of the CDR3: TGCAGTGCTAGAGTGCCAGCTGGAAACACCATATATTTT.

The J gene is TRBJ2-1, the V gene TRBV7-2; D is unclear. The CDR3 has 14 amino acids. The germline V gene encodes CDR1 SGHTA and CDR2 FQGNSA. The V and J ends lost 4 bases and 6 bases respectively, with 13 bases between them. This chain's CDR3 is CASSYRGSVNEQFF. The CDR3 DNA reads TGTGCCAGCAGCTATCGCGGTTCGGTCAATGAGCAGTTCTTC. Filled out from reference TRBV7-2 and TRBJ2-1, the complete variable domain reads GAGVSQSPSNKVTEKGKDVELRCDPISGHTALYWYRQSLGQGLEFLIYFQGNSAPDKSGLPSDRFSAERTGGSVSTLTIQRTQQEDSAVYLCASSYRGSVNEQFFGPGTRLTVL.

This rearrangement joins TRBV30 to TRBJ2-1; possible D gene TRBD1, 5 bases. V lost 0 bases and J lost 6, with 12 bases in between. Germline lookup yields CDR1 GTSNPN and CDR2 SVGIG (reference sequence). The CDR3 has 14 amino acids. This chain's CDR3 is CAWSVGAFSNEQFF. The DNA of the CDR3 is TGTGCCTGGAGTGTAGGGGCCTTTTCCAATGAGCAGTTCTTC.

This clonotype has a single count. The chain has TRBV13 and TRBJ2-1; 11 nucleotides match TRBD2. The CDR3 extends over 17 amino acids. Germline CDR1 PRHDT, CDR2 FYEKMQ (reference sequence). V shed 0 bases and J 5 bases; nucleotides not matched to a gene: 6. CDR3 DNA: TGTGCCAGCAGCTTAGGAAGAAGACTAGCGGGAAACAATGAGCAGTTCTTC. Translation gives CASSLGRRLAGNNEQFF.

This chain links TRBV7-3 with TRBJ2-2; D gene uncertain. Germline V CDR1 and CDR2: SGHTA, FQGTGA. The CDR3 covers 13 residues. Trimming shortened V by 2 bases and J by 10 bases, and 11 bases separated the two germline ends. The CDR3 protein is CASSLEVQQELFF. The CDR3 nucleotides read TGTGCCAGCAGCTTAGAAGTCCAACAGGAGCTGTTTTTT. The variable domain in full, with the rest retrieved from reference TRBV7-3 and TRBJ2-2, is GAGVSQTPSNKVTEKGKYVELRCDPISGHTALYWYRQSLGQGPEFLIYFQGTGAADDSGLPNDRFFAVRPEGSVSTLKIQRTERGDSAVYLCASSLEVQQELFFGEGSRLTVL.

The table lists this clonotype with a few counts. The chain combines TRBV6-2 or TRBV6-3 with TRBJ2-2; D is possibly TRBD1 or TRBD2 (5 bases each). Per the germline V gene, CDR1 is MNHEY and CDR2 is SVGEGT. Between the trimmed V and J ends, which lost 8 bases and 4 bases, there was a span of 20 bases. CDR3 length: 16 residues. Here the CDR3 reads CASYPWETGRTGELFF. The CDR3 coding sequence is TGTGCCAGCTATCCTTGGGAGACGGGACGCACCGGGGAGCTGTTTTTT.